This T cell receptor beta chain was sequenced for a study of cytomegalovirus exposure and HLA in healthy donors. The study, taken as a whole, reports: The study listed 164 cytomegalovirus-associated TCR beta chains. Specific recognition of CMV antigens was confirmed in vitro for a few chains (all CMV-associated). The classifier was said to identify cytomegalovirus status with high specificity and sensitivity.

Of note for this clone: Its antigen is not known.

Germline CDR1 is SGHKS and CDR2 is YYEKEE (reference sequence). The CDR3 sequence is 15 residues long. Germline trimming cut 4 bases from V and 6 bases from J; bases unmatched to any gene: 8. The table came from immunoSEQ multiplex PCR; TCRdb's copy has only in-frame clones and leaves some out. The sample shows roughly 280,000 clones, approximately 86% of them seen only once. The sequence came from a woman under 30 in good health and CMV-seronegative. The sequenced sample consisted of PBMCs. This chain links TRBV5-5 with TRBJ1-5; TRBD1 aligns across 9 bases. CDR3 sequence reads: CASSSTGGSGQPQHF. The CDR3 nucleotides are TGTGCCAGCAGCAGCACAGGGGGCAGTGGTCAGCCCCAGCATTTT.